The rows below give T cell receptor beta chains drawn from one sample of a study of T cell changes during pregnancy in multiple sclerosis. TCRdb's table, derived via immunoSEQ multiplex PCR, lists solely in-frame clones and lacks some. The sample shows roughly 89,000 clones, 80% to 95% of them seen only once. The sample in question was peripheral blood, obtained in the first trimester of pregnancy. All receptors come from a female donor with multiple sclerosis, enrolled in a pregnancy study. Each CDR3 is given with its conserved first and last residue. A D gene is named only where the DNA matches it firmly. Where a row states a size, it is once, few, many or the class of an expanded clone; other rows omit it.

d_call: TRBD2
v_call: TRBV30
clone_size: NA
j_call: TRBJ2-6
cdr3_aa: CAWAAGGGSGANVLTF
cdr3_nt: TGTGCCTGGGCAGCCGGGGGGGGCTCTGGGGCCAACGTCCTGACTTTC

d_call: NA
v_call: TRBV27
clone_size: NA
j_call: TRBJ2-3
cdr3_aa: CASTRFSTDTQYF
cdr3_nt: TGTGCCAGCACCCGTTTTAGCACAGATACGCAGTATTTT

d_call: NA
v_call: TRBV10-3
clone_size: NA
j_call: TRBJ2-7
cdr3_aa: CAISESTGSYEQYF
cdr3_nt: TGTGCCATCAGTGAGTCGACTGGGTCCTACGAGCAGTACTTC

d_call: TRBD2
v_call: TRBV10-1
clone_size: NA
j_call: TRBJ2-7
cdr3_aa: CASSDGGAYEQYF
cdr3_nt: TGCGCCAGCAGTGACGGGGGGGCCTACGAGCAGTACTTC

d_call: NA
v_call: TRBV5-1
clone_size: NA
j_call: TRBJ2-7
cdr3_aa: CASSRAIDTLGYEQYF
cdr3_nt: TGCGCCAGCAGCCGAGCTATTGACACTTTAGGCTACGAGCAGTACTTC

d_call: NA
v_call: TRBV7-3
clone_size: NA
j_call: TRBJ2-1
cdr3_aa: CASSHSADEQFF
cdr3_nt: TGTGCCAGCAGCCACTCCGCTGATGAGCAGTTCTTC

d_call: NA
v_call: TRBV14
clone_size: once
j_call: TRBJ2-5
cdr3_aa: CASSQGYHGRGETQYF
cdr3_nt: TGTGCCAGCAGCCAAGGGTATCACGGTCGGGGGGAGACCCAGTACTTC

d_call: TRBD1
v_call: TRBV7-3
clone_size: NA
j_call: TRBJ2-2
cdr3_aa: CASRQGAPGGELFF
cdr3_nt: TGTGCCAGCAGGCAGGGGGCGCCGGGCGGGGAGCTGTTTTTT

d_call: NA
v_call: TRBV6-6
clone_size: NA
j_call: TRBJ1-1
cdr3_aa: CASSYTPGEAFF
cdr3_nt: TGTGCCAGCAGTTACACACCGGGTGAAGCTTTCTTT

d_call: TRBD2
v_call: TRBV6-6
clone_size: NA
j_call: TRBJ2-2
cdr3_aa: CASNMGLGGRELFF
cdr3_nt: TGTGCCAGCAATATGGGACTAGGAGGCAGGGAGCTGTTTTTT

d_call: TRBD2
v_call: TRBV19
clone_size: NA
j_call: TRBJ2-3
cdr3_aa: CASRLAGGRSDTQYF
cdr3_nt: TGTGCCAGCCGGTTAGCGGGGGGCCGGTCAGATACGCAGTATTTT

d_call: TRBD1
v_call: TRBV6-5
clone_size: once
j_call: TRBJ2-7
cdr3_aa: CASRYGTDYEQYF
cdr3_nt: TGTGCCAGCAGGTATGGGACAGACTACGAGCAGTACTTC

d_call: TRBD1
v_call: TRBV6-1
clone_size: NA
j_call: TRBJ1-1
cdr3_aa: CASSDDRVHTEAFF
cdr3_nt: TGTGCCAGCAGTGATGACAGGGTGCACACTGAAGCTTTCTTT

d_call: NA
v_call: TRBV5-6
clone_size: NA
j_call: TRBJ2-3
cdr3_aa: CASSLKGVDTQYF
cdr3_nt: TGTGCCAGCAGCTTGAAAGGGGTTGACACGCAGTATTTT

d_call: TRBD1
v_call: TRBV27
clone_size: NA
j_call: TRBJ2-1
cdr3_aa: CASSSRDSHNEQFF
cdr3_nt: TGTGCCAGCAGTTCCCGGGACAGCCACAATGAGCAGTTCTTC

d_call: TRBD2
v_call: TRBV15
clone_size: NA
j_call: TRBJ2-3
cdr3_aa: CATSRELAGGGDTQYF
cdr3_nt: TGTGCCACCAGCAGAGAGCTAGCGGGGGGTGGAGATACGCAGTATTTT

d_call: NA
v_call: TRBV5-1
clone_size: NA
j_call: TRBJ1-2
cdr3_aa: CASSPGRVSRQHYGYTF
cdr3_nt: TGCGCCAGCAGCCCGGGTCGCGTCTCTCGTCAACACTATGGCTACACCTTC

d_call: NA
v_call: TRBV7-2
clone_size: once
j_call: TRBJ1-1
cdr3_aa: CASSKTYVGSDTEAFF
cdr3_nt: TGTGCCAGCAGCAAAACATACGTCGGGTCGGACACTGAAGCTTTCTTT

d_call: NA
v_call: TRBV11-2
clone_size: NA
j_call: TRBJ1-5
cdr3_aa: CASSLGASQPQHF
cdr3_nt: TGTGCCAGCAGCTTAGGTGCGAGCCAGCCCCAGCATTTT

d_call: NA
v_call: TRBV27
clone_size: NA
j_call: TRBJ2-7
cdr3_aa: CASSYALGGMGEQYF
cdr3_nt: TGTGCCAGCAGCTACGCGCTGGGGGGTATGGGCGAGCAGTACTTC

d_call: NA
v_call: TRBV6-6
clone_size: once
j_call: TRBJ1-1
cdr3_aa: CASKLRGFGEAFF
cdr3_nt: TGTGCCAGCAAGTTACGGGGGTTCGGAGAAGCTTTCTTT

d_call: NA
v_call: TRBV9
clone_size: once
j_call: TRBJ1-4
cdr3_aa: CASSLAGEKLFF
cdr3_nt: TGTGCCAGCAGCTTGGCGGGTGAAAAACTGTTTTTT